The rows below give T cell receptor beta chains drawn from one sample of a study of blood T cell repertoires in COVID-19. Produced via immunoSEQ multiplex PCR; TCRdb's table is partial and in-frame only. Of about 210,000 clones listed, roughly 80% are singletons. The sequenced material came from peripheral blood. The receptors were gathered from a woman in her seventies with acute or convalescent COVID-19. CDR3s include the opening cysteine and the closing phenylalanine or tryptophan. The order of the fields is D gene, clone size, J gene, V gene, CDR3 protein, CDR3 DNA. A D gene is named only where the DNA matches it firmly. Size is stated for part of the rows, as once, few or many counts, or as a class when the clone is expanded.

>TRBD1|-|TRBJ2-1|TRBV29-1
CSVGQGNTRNEQFF
TGCAGCGTCGGACAGGGAAATACAAGGAATGAGCAGTTCTTC
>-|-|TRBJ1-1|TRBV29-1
CSVGQSNTEAFF
TGCAGCGTCGGACAGTCGAACACTGAAGCTTTCTTT
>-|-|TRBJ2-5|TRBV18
CASSPPGGGETQYF
TGTGCCAGCTCACCACCCGGAGGGGGCGAGACCCAGTACTTC
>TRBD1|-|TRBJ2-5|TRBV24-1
CATSDTGQGRTQYF
TGTGCCACCAGTGACACAGGACAGGGGCGGACCCAGTACTTC
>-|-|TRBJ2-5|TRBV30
CALGGGVTQYF
TGTGCCCTTGGGGGGGGCGTGACCCAGTACTTC
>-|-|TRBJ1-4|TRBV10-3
CAISEGAQGKSEKLFF
TGTGCCATCAGTGAGGGGGCCCAGGGAAAATCTGAAAAACTGTTTTTT
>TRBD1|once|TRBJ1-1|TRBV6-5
CASSQITGGNTEAFF
TGTGCCAGCAGCCAAATAACAGGGGGAAACACTGAAGCTTTCTTT
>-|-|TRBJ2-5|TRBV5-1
CASSLGNQGLGETQYF
TGCGCCAGCAGCTTGGGTAATCAGGGGCTAGGAGAGACCCAGTACTTC
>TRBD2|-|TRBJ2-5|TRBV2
CASSESGLKETQYF
TGTGCCAGCAGTGAATCGGGACTAAAGGAGACCCAGTACTTC
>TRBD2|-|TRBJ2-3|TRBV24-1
CATSRTSGGLDTQYF
TGTGCCACCTCACGGACTAGCGGGGGGCTAGATACGCAGTATTTT
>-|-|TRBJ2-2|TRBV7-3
CASSRNQRAGELFF
TGTGCCAGCAGCAGGAACCAGAGGGCCGGGGAGCTGTTTTTT
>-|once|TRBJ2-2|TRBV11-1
CASSFTGSPGELFF
TGTGCCAGCAGCTTTACGGGTTCCCCCGGGGAGCTGTTTTTT
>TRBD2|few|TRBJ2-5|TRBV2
CASLSGGQSGQYF
TGTGCCAGCTTAAGCGGGGGGCAATCAGGCCAGTACTTC
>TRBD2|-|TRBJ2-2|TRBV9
CASSVSGLVDSGELFF
TGTGCCAGCAGCGTCTCGGGACTAGTGGATTCCGGGGAGCTGTTTTTT
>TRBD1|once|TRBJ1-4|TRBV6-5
CASSYGTGGEKLFF
TGTGCCAGCAGTTACGGGACAGGGGGCGAAAAACTGTTTTTT
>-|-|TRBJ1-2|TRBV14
CASSQLSYGYTF
TGTGCCAGCAGCCAACTCTCCTATGGCTACACCTTC
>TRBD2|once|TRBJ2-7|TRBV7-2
CASSLGVAGGQAEQYF
TGTGCCAGCAGCTTAGGCGTTGCGGGGGGGCAAGCCGAGCAGTACTTC
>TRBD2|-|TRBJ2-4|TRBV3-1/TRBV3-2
CASSQTSGGVKLAKNIQYF
TGTGCCAGCAGCCAGACTAGCGGGGGGGTAAAACTAGCCAAAAACATTCAGTACTTC
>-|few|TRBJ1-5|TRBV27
CASSLGLYQPQHF
TGTGCCAGCAGTTTAGGACTCTATCAGCCCCAGCATTTT
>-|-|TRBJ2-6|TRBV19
CASSNGLTGANVLTF
TGTGCCAGTAGTAACGGGTTGACTGGGGCCAACGTCCTGACTTTC
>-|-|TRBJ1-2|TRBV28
CASSENRNRGYTF
TGTGCCAGCAGTGAAAACAGGAATCGTGGCTACACCTTC
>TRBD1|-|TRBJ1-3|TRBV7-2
CASSEFAGTVKSGNTIYF
TGTGCCAGCAGCGAATTTGCCGGGACAGTTAAATCTGGAAACACCATATATTTT
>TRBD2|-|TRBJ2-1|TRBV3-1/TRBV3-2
CASSQVYSGGPENEQFF
TGTGCCAGCAGCCAAGTCTATTCGGGGGGGCCGGAGAATGAGCAGTTCTTC
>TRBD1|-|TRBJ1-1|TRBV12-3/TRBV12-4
CASRSGDRGAFF
TGTGCCAGCAGGTCCGGGGACAGGGGCGCTTTCTTT
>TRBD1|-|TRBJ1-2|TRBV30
CAWSGGQGPYGYTF
TGTGCCTGGAGTGGGGGACAGGGGCCCTATGGCTACACCTTC
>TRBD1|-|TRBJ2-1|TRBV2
CASSDAFGTVNEQFF
TGTGCCAGCAGTGACGCTTTCGGGACAGTTAATGAGCAGTTCTTC
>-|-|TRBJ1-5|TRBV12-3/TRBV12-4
CASSSEDQPQHF
TGTGCCAGCAGTAGCGAGGATCAGCCCCAGCATTTT
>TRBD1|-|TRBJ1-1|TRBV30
CAWRPGGGRGTEAFF
TGTGCCTGGAGGCCGGGAGGGGGCAGGGGCACTGAAGCTTTCTTT
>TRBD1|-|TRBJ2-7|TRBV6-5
CASSYSWTGAYEQYF
TGTGCCAGCAGTTACTCTTGGACAGGGGCCTACGAGCAGTACTTC
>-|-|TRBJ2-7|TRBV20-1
CSASNWAYEQYF
TGCAGTGCTAGTAACTGGGCTTACGAGCAGTACTTC
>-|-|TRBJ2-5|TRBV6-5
CASRAEGFLETQYF
TGTGCCAGCAGGGCAGAGGGCTTTTTGGAGACCCAGTACTTC
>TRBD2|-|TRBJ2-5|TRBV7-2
CASSRSSGGLQETQYF
TGTGCCAGCAGCCGTTCTAGCGGGGGCCTCCAAGAGACCCAGTACTTC
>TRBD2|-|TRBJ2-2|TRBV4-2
CASRPLAGGLRGTGELFF
TGTGCCAGCAGACCTCTAGCGGGGGGGCTTCGTGGCACCGGGGAGCTGTTTTTT
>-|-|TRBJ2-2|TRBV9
CASSVAATGSQTGELFF
TGTGCCAGCAGCGTAGCGGCGACAGGATCCCAGACCGGGGAGCTGTTTTTT
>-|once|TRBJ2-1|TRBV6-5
CASSPGTGQFF
TGTGCCAGCTCCCCCGGGACTGGACAGTTCTTC
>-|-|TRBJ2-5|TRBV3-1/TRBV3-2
CASSQGPWQYF
TGTGCCAGCAGCCAAGGGCCTTGGCAGTACTTC
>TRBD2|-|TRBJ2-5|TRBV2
CASSETWAGGQETQYF
TGTGCCAGCAGTGAAACGTGGGCGGGGGGGCAAGAGACCCAGTACTTC
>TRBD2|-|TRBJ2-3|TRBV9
CASSVAGGGTDTQYF
TGTGCCAGCAGCGTAGCTGGCGGGGGGACAGATACGCAGTATTTT
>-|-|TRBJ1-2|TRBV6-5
CASTHQAPNYGYTF
TGTGCCAGCACCCACCAGGCCCCTAACTATGGCTACACCTTC
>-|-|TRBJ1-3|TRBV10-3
CAISESSGNTIYF
TGTGCCATCAGTGAGTCGAGTGGAAACACCATATATTTT
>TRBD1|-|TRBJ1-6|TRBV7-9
CASSPDRGHSPLHF
TGTGCCAGCAGCCCTGACAGGGGGCATTCACCCCTCCACTTT
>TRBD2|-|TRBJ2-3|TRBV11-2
CASRRVAGGTDTQYF
TGTGCCAGCAGAAGAGTAGCGGGGGGGACAGATACGCAGTATTTT
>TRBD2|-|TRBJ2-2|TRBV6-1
CASSEGIRASGGKNTGELFF
TGTGCCAGCAGTGAAGGGATTAGGGCTAGCGGGGGAAAGAACACCGGGGAGCTGTTTTTT
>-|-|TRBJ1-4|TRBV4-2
CASSQVGAVEKLFF
TGTGCCAGCAGCCAAGTGGGGGCGGTGGAAAAACTGTTTTTT
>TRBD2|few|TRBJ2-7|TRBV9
CASSVGVAGGYEQYF
TGTGCCAGCAGCGTAGGAGTAGCGGGGGGCTACGAGCAGTACTTC
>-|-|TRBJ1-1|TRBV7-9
CASSSQMNTEAFF
TGTGCCAGCAGCTCACAGATGAACACTGAAGCTTTCTTT
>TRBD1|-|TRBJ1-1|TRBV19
CASSIDRGTEAFF
TGTGCCAGTAGTATAGACAGGGGGACTGAAGCTTTCTTT
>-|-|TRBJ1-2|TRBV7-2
CASSPDINYGYTF
TGTGCCAGCAGCCCGGACATTAACTATGGCTACACCTTC
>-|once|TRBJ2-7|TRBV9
CASSVAIRRGIYEQYF
TGTGCCAGCAGCGTAGCGATTCGTCGGGGAATCTACGAGCAGTACTTC
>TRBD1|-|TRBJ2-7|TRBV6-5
CASRSGQGAAYEQYF
TGTGCCAGCAGGTCTGGACAGGGGGCCGCCTACGAGCAGTACTTC
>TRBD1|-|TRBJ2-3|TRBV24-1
CATSESGQDYTDTQYF
TGTGCCACCAGTGAGTCGGGACAGGACTACACAGATACGCAGTATTTT
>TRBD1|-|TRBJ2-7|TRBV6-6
CASSYADRGEQYF
TGTGCCAGCAGTTACGCTGACAGGGGCGAGCAGTACTTC
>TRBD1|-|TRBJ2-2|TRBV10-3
CAISPRDRSNTGELFF
TGTGCCATCAGTCCCCGGGACAGGTCAAACACCGGGGAGCTGTTTTTT
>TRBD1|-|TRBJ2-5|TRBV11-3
CASSFRTGSGETQYF
TGTGCCAGCAGCTTCCGGACAGGGTCGGGGGAGACCCAGTACTTC